A selection of T cell receptor beta chains follows, all from one sample in a study of blood T cell repertoires in COVID-19. Some clones are missing from TCRdb's copy, which holds only in-frame ones; the method was immunoSEQ multiplex PCR. The table lists approximately 260,000 clones, about 90% of them singletons, with around 9.6% in the top ten. Sequenced input: peripheral blood. These receptors all come from a woman aged 70-85 years with COVID-19, enrolled during active disease. CDR3s include the opening cysteine and the closing phenylalanine or tryptophan. Each record gives: V gene, D gene, J gene, clone size, CDR3 length, CDR3 protein, CDR3 DNA. The D gene is left open where the match is weak. Some rows have no size entry. The others give once, few or many, or a class for an expanded clone.

V gene: TRBV19
D gene: -
J gene: TRBJ1-1
clone size: once
CDR3 length: 16
CDR3 protein: CASSIDLAGMNTEAFF
CDR3 DNA: TGTGCCAGTAGTATAGATCTTGCGGGGATGAACACTGAAGCTTTCTTT

V gene: TRBV3-1/TRBV3-2
D gene: TRBD2
J gene: TRBJ2-5
clone size: -
CDR3 length: 18
CDR3 protein: CASSQEDGGREAKETQYF
CDR3 DNA: TGTGCCAGCAGCCAAGAGGACGGGGGGCGGGAGGCCAAAGAGACCCAGTACTTC

V gene: TRBV9
D gene: TRBD1
J gene: TRBJ1-2
clone size: few
CDR3 length: 12
CDR3 protein: CASSGTGAGYTF
CDR3 DNA: TGTGCCAGCAGCGGAACAGGGGCTGGCTACACCTTC

V gene: TRBV12-3/TRBV12-4
D gene: -
J gene: TRBJ1-2
clone size: -
CDR3 length: 11
CDR3 protein: CASSVNRGYTF
CDR3 DNA: TGTGCCAGCAGCGTCAATAGAGGCTACACCTTC

V gene: TRBV5-1
D gene: -
J gene: TRBJ2-2
clone size: -
CDR3 length: 14
CDR3 protein: CASSLVARGGELFF
CDR3 DNA: TGCGCCAGCAGCTTGGTGGCTAGGGGCGGGGAGCTGTTTTTT

V gene: TRBV29-1
D gene: -
J gene: TRBJ2-2
clone size: -
CDR3 length: 12
CDR3 protein: CSVGPSTGELFF
CDR3 DNA: TGCAGCGTTGGTCCCAGTACCGGGGAGCTGTTTTTT

V gene: TRBV28
D gene: -
J gene: TRBJ2-3
clone size: -
CDR3 length: 19
CDR3 protein: CASSNGRGYPAERADTQYF
CDR3 DNA: TGTGCCAGCAGTAATGGGAGAGGGTACCCAGCGGAGAGGGCAGATACGCAGTATTTT

V gene: TRBV10-1
D gene: -
J gene: TRBJ1-5
clone size: -
CDR3 length: 13
CDR3 protein: CASSGSVNQPQHF
CDR3 DNA: TGCGCCAGCAGTGGTTCAGTCAATCAGCCCCAGCATTTT

V gene: TRBV11-3
D gene: TRBD1
J gene: TRBJ2-3
clone size: -
CDR3 length: 15
CDR3 protein: CASSLDQTGSDTQYF
CDR3 DNA: TGTGCCAGCAGCTTAGATCAGACAGGGTCAGATACGCAGTATTTT

V gene: TRBV29-1
D gene: -
J gene: TRBJ1-1
clone size: once
CDR3 length: 10
CDR3 protein: CSAEDTEAFF
CDR3 DNA: TGCAGCGCCGAGGACACTGAAGCTTTCTTT